The 19 T cell receptor beta chains below all came from one sample that was sequenced in a study of blood T cell repertoires in COVID-19. Some clones are missing from TCRdb's copy, which holds only in-frame ones; the method was immunoSEQ multiplex PCR. The data contain under 200,000 clones, more than 60% of them seen just once; the ten biggest clones take up roughly 8.3%. Sequencing was carried out using peripheral blood. These receptors were taken from a man between 60 and 75 years old with acute or convalescent COVID-19.

The V and J genes are TRBV2 and TRBJ2-7; possible D gene TRBD1, 6 bases. Trimming removed 5 bases from V and 1 base from J, with 12 bases in between. Germline CDR1 reads SNHLY; CDR2 reads FYNNEI. There are 14 residues in the CDR3. CDR3 DNA sequence: TGTGCCAGCAGTCCCGAACAGGGTTCCTACGAGCAGTACTTC. It yields the protein CASSPEQGSYEQYF.

V usage is TRBV27 and J usage is TRBJ1-1; 10 bases are a match to TRBD1. CDR1 is MNHEY and CDR2 is SMNVEV in the germline V gene (reference sequence). Trimming cost V 2 bases and J 1 base; bases outside gene matches: 10. The CDR3 is 18 residues long. Here the CDR3 DNA reads TGTGCCAGCAGTTTAGCCGTCGGGGGGGACAGGGGGAACACTGAAGCTTTCTTT. It yields the protein CASSLAVGGDRGNTEAFF.

V and J are TRBV7-3 and TRBJ1-1, with 10 bases matching TRBD1. The germline CDR1 and CDR2 sequences are SGHTA and FQGTGA. Trimming at V came to 5 bases and at J to 5 bases, leaving 8 bases not matched to a gene. The CDR3 contains 15 residues. The CDR3 DNA reads TGTGCCAGCAGCCCGCAGACAGGGGGCGCGACTGAAGCTTTCTTT. This gives the protein CASSPQTGGATEAFF.

The J gene is TRBJ1-1, the V gene TRBV6-4; possibly TRBD1 for D (6 bases). Trimming cost V 0 bases and J 8 bases, with 7 bases left between them. CDR3 length: 12 residues. The V gene's germline CDR1 is MRHNA and CDR2 SNTAGT. In nucleotides, the CDR3 is TGTGCCAGCAGTGACTCCAGGGGAGAAGCTTTCTTT. Translation: CASSDSRGEAFF.

V and J are TRBV5-1 and TRBJ2-7, with a possible D match to TRBD1 (7 bases). The V end was cut by 1 base, the J end by 2 bases, with 13 bases between. This CDR3 has 15 residues. Germline V gene sequence: CDR1 SGHRS, CDR2 YFSETQ. The CDR3 DNA is TGCGCCAGCAGCTTGAGGGCAGGGGGGACCTACGAGCAGTACTTC. Its protein is CASSLRAGGTYEQYF. Full variable domain (rest looked up from reference TRBV5-1 and TRBJ2-7): KAGVTQTPRYLIKTRGQQVTLSCSPISGHRSVSWYQQTPGQGLQFLFEYFSETQRNKGNFPGRFSGRQFSNSRSEMNVSTLELGDSALYLCASSLRAGGTYEQYFGPGTRLTVT.

This chain uses TRBV18 with TRBJ1-5, with TRBD1 as a possible D gene (5 bases). The CDR3 spans 17 residues. Trimming took 2 bases from V and 0 from J, leaving 14 bases between them. Looked up from germline, CDR1 is KGHSH and CDR2 is LQKENI. The CDR3 here is CASSPSAAGLSNQPQHF. CDR3 DNA sequence: TGTGCCAGCTCACCAAGCGCGGCAGGGCTTAGCAATCAGCCCCAGCATTTT.

The sample holds a few counts of this clone. V and J are TRBV3-1 (or the pseudogene TRBV3-2) and TRBJ1-3; D gene unclear. Between the trimmed V and J ends, which lost 3 bases and 8 bases, there was a span of 14 bases. This CDR3 has 14 residues. Germline V gene sequence: CDR1 LGHDT, CDR2 YNNKEL (reference sequence). The CDR3 region has the DNA TGTGCCAGCAGCCATCGGGGAGGGAAGGACACCATATATTTT. Its protein product is CASSHRGGKDTIYF.

The rearrangement uses TRBV27 and TRBJ2-2, with 8 positions matching TRBD2. The CDR3 covers 16 residues. V lost 3 bases to trimming and J lost 4 bases; unmatched junction nucleotides: 7. Germline CDR1 is MNHEY and CDR2 is SMNVEV (reference sequence). CDR3: CASSFGGASITGELFF. CDR3 DNA: TGTGCCAGCAGTTTCGGGGGGGCCTCAATCACCGGGGAGCTGTTTTTT.

The J gene is TRBJ2-3, the V gene TRBV5-1; 8 bases are shared with TRBD2. V trimming: 0 bases; J trimming: 2 bases; junction bases outside the gene matches: 5. Germline values: CDR1 SGHRS, CDR2 YFSETQ. This CDR3 spans 16 amino acids. CDR3 sequence reads: CASSLGSGVFTDTQYF. DNA of the CDR3: TGCGCCAGCAGCTTGGGTAGCGGGGTTTTCACAGATACGCAGTATTTT.

This rearrangement joins TRBV5-1 to TRBJ2-1; 9 bases fit TRBD1. Trimming cost V 5 bases and J 9 bases; bases outside gene matches: 12. The CDR3 has 15 amino acids. Germline assignment: CDR1 SGHRS and CDR2 YFSETQ. CDR3 coding DNA: TGCGCCAGCAGGACCACAGGGGGCGCGCTCGGTGAGCAGTTCTTC. Its translation is CASRTTGGALGEQFF.

In this sample, this clone turned up many times. Within the sample, other DNA sequences also encode this same CDR3. V and J are TRBV5-1 and TRBJ2-5, with D possibly matching TRBD2 (6 bases). Trimming removed 0 bases from V and 3 bases from J, with 9 bases in between. CDR3 length: 14 amino acids. Germline CDR1 SGHRS, CDR2 YFSETQ. The CDR3 loop reads CASSLDTGEETQYF. CDR3 nucleotides: TGCGCCAGCAGCTTGGATACGGGGGAAGAGACCCAGTACTTC.

The chain combines TRBV19 with TRBJ1-2; D may be TRBD1 (6 bases). The CDR3 consists of 17 residues. Trimming stripped 4 bases from V and 0 bases from J, with 18 bases between. CDR1 LNHDA and CDR2 SQIVND come from the germline V gene (reference sequence). Here the CDR3 reads CASSTQANRVSNYGYTF. Written as DNA, the CDR3 is TGTGCCAGTAGTACTCAAGCCAACAGGGTCTCTAACTATGGCTACACCTTC.

The chain couples TRBV2 to TRBJ2-7, with 14 bases aligning to TRBD2. This CDR3 region has 16 residues. Germline CDR1 is SNHLY and CDR2 is FYNNEI. V shed 5 bases and J 7 bases; nucleotides not matched to a gene: 10. The CDR3 is CASSLKGLAGAREQYF. The CDR3 coding sequence is TGTGCCAGCAGTCTCAAGGGACTAGCGGGGGCCAGAGAGCAGTACTTC.

The chain carries TRBV28 and TRBJ1-6; D is unclear. The CDR3 extends over 15 amino acids. Trimming took 2 bases from V and 6 from J, leaving 11 bases between them. CDR1 and CDR2 (germline): MDHEN, SYDVKM. This chain's CDR3 is CASSLEEISNSPLHF. In nucleotides, the CDR3 is TGTGCCAGCAGTTTAGAGGAGATCTCTAATTCACCCCTCCACTTT.

The V and J genes are TRBV7-2 and TRBJ2-3; the match to TRBD1 covers 9 bases. The V segment lost 4 bases and the J segment 4 bases; nucleotides outside the gene matches: 3. Per the germline V gene, CDR1 is SGHTA and CDR2 is FQGNSA. The CDR3 runs to 14 residues. CDR3 coding DNA: TGTGCCAGCAGCTACGGGACAGGGTCAGATACGCAGTATTTT. Encoded protein: CASSYGTGSDTQYF.

The CDR3 protein is CASSEKQGNGYTF. The CDR3 coding sequence is TGTGCCAGCAGTGAAAAACAGGGCAATGGCTACACCTTC. The chain carries TRBV6-1 and TRBJ1-2; D may be TRBD1 (6 bases). V was clipped by 2 bases and J by 6 bases, with 10 bases between them. The CDR3 has 13 residues. Germline V lookup: CDR1 MNHNS, CDR2 SASEGT.

J is TRBJ1-2 and V is TRBV11-2, with 8 bases fitting TRBD1. Germline trimming cut 4 bases from V and 4 bases from J; bases unmatched to any gene: 8. Per the germline V gene, CDR1 is SGHAT and CDR2 is FQNNGV. The CDR3 contains 15 residues. CDR3 region: CASSSSGQGSYGYTF. For the CDR3, the DNA is TGTGCCAGCAGCTCTTCCGGACAGGGTAGCTATGGCTACACCTTC.

The J gene is TRBJ2-3, the V gene TRBV30, with 10 nucleotides matching TRBD1. The J segment lost 5 bases and the V segment lost 4 bases, leaving 9 bases of the junction unmatched. Germline CDR1 and CDR2: GTSNPN and SVGIG (reference sequence). The CDR3 loop spans 15 amino acids. The CDR3 nucleotides read TGTGCCTGGAAAACCGGGACAGGGGCGATAGATACGCAGTATTTT. The encoded protein is CAWKTGTGAIDTQYF.

This clone occurred a few times. The CDR3 reads CASSHRDISYEQYF. DNA for the CDR3: TGTGCCAGCTCGCACCGGGACATCTCCTACGAGCAGTACTTC. The V call is TRBV18, the J call TRBJ2-7, with a tentative D call TRBD1 (6 bases). Germline V CDR1 and CDR2: KGHSH, LQKENI. Trimming cost V 6 bases and J 0 bases, with 12 bases left between them. The length of the CDR3 is 14 residues. Looking up the rest from reference TRBV18 and TRBJ2-7 gives the full variable domain: NAGVMQNPRHLVRRRGQEARLRCSPMKGHSHVYWYRQLPEEGLKFMVYLQKENIIDESGMPKERFSAEFPKEGPSILRIQQVVRGDSAAYFCASSHRDISYEQYFGPGTRLTVT.